These T cell receptor beta chains were read from a single sample in a study of T-cell memory formation after mild COVID-19. MiXCR, applied by TCRdb to the 5' RACE reads, yields one record per CDR3 protein. Of more than 250,000 distinct CDR3 sequences listed, roughly 17% were seen once; the top ten hold under 25%. Sequenced sample: PBMCs or a T cell subset sorted from them (not recorded which). The receptor source for this set is a man aged 18 to 29 who had mild COVID-19 (a few samples of this study predate the infection). Cell type and time point are not known. The CDR3 runs from the conserved cysteine through the conserved F or W. A D gene is named only where the DNA matches it firmly. Rows give clone size only sometimes, using once, few, many, or a class for an expanded clone.

>.|TRBJ2-3|few|TRBV7-2
CASSPQDFSTDTQYF
TGTGCCAGCAGCCCACAGGACTTTAGCACAGATACGCAGTATTTT
>TRBD2|TRBJ2-7|few|TRBV2
CARSEGLGTSGGYEQYF
TGTGCCCGCAGTGAGGGACTGGGAACTAGCGGGGGCTACGAGCAGTACTTC
>.|TRBJ1-5|.|TRBV2
CASTKEFNQPQHF
TGTGCCAGCACCAAGGAATTTAATCAGCCCCAGCATTTT
>.|TRBJ2-1|few|TRBV27
CASRRQSISSYNEQFF
TGTGCCAGCAGGAGACAGAGCATTAGCTCCTACAATGAGCAGTTCTTC
>TRBD2|TRBJ2-3|few|TRBV7-3
CASSIGTSGDTQYF
TGTGCCAGCAGCATTGGGACTAGCGGCGATACGCAGTATTTT
>.|TRBJ1-1|.|TRBV4-2
CASSQDSTNTEAFF
TGTGCCAGCAGCCAAGATTCAACGAACACTGAAGCTTTCTTT
>.|TRBJ2-5|few|TRBV3-1
CASSRTGLGTQYF
TGTGCCAGCAGTCGAACAGGCCTTGGGACCCAGTACTTC
>.|TRBJ1-6|once|TRBV6-5
CASSLTGRANSPLHF
TGTGCCAGCAGTCTAACGGGCAGGGCGAATTCACCCCTCCACTTT
>.|TRBJ1-6|few|TRBV4-1
CASSPKGESYNSPLHF
TGCGCCAGCAGCCCGAAAGGAGAGTCCTATAATTCACCCCTCCACTTT
>TRBD2|TRBJ2-1|.|TRBV20-1
CSGLAGGPRPYNEQFF
TGCAGTGGCTTAGCGGGGGGACCCCGGCCCTACAATGAGCAGTTCTTC
>TRBD1|TRBJ1-6|many|TRBV5-1
CASRRTGERSPLHF
TGCGCCAGCAGACGGACAGGGGAGCGATCACCCCTCCACTTT
>.|TRBJ2-2|.|TRBV29-1
CSVYGSSNTGELFF
TGCAGCGTTTATGGCAGCTCGAACACCGGGGAGCTGTTTTTT
>.|TRBJ1-6|.|TRBV28
CASSFNLGNSPLHF
TGTGCCAGCAGTTTCAATCTGGGGAATTCACCCCTCCACTTT
>TRBD1|TRBJ2-3|.|TRBV15
CATSRVGTGGIVADTQYF
TGTGCCACCAGCAGAGTCGGGACAGGGGGCATTGTCGCAGATACGCAGTATTTT
>.|TRBJ2-2|.|TRBV5-1
CASSLVGGDYSGELFF
TGCGCCAGCAGCTTGGTAGGAGGGGATTACTCCGGGGAGCTGTTTTTT
>.|TRBJ1-2|many|TRBV7-2
CASSSPTAERGYTF
TGTGCCAGCAGCTCGCCCACCGCTGAGAGAGGCTACACCTTC
>.|TRBJ2-5|.|TRBV4-3
CASSQDLVGLDPQYF
TGCGCCAGCAGCCAAGATCTGGTCGGTCTAGACCCCCAGTACTTC
>.|TRBJ2-2|.|TRBV7-2
CASSLSHYTGELFF
TGTGCCAGCAGCTTATCTCACTACACCGGGGAGCTGTTTTTT
>.|TRBJ2-2|few|TRBV12-3/TRBV12-4
CASSFLTGRDTGELFF
TGTGCCAGCAGCTTCTTGACAGGGAGGGACACCGGGGAGCTGTTTTTT
>.|TRBJ2-7|.|TRBV7-9
CASSLAGDAYEQYF
TGTGCCAGCAGCTTAGCGGGGGATGCCTACGAGCAGTACTTC
>.|TRBJ2-2|few|TRBV20-1
CSARGFRRELFF
TGCAGTGCTAGAGGTTTCCGAAGGGAGCTGTTTTTT
>.|TRBJ1-5|.|TRBV10-3
CAISVAGVGQPQHF
TGTGCCATCAGTGTGGCAGGGGTAGGGCAGCCCCAGCATTTT
>.|TRBJ2-7|.|TRBV7-6
CASSLRPYEQYF
TGTGCCAGCAGCTTAAGACCGTACGAGCAGTACTTC
>TRBD2|TRBJ2-7|.|TRBV12-3/TRBV12-4
CASSLSGVSYEQYF
TGTGCCAGCAGCCTTAGCGGGGTCTCCTACGAGCAGTACTTC
>TRBD2|TRBJ2-3|many|TRBV2
CASRGLAGTADTQYF
TGTGCCAGCAGGGGACTAGCGGGGACCGCGGATACGCAGTATTTT
>.|TRBJ1-2|few|TRBV10-1
CASSGDRNLYGYTF
TGCGCCAGCAGTGGCGACAGGAATCTCTATGGCTACACCTTC
>TRBD2|TRBJ2-3|few|TRBV5-1
CASSNQAGDSTDTQYF
TGCGCCAGCAGCAACCAAGCGGGGGACAGCACAGATACGCAGTATTTT
>.|TRBJ2-3|.|TRBV6-2/TRBV6-3
CASHKGGAADTQYF
TGTGCCAGCCATAAGGGGGGCGCGGCAGATACGCAGTATTTT
>TRBD1|TRBJ1-4|once|TRBV5-1
CASSANRDSWNEKLFF
TGCGCCAGCAGCGCAAACCGGGACAGCTGGAATGAAAAACTGTTTTTT
>.|TRBJ2-2|few|TRBV10-1
CASSESSGVNTGELFF
TGCGCCAGCAGTGAGTCGTCAGGGGTGAACACCGGGGAGCTGTTTTTT
>.|TRBJ2-3|.|TRBV9
CASSDRDFTDTQYF
TGTGCCAGCAGCGACAGGGACTTCACAGATACGCAGTATTTT
>.|TRBJ1-2|.|TRBV30
CAWSVGRSYGYTF
TGTGCCTGGAGTGTCGGGCGTTCCTATGGCTACACCTTC
>TRBD1|TRBJ1-1|few|TRBV12-3/TRBV12-4
CASSRPRQGVGNTEAFF
TGTGCCAGCAGTCGACCACGACAGGGGGTCGGGAACACTGAAGCTTTCTTT